One and the same sample provided the 25 T cell receptor beta chains below, sequenced in a study of TIL therapy for anti-PD-1-resistant metastatic lung cancer. Time point reported: pre-treatment sample, taken before nivolumab and TIL therapy. The libraries were made with immunoSEQ v3. Assay used: immunoSEQ multiplex PCR; TCRdb lists only in-frame clones, some missing. The table has about 50,000 clones, about 80% seen once. The specimen comprised blood, sampled at baseline. The receptor set was obtained from a woman aged 30-85 years with non-small cell lung cancer.

The chain joins TRBV28 to TRBJ1-3; D ambiguous. This CDR3 has 16 residues. V dropped 6 bases and J dropped 3 bases, with 18 bases sitting between them. From germline, CDR1 is MDHEN and CDR2 SYDVKM. This chain's CDR3 is CASSLGGGWGGNTIYF. In nucleotides, the CDR3 is TGTGCCAGCAGCCTAGGTGGCGGCTGGGGTGGAAACACCATATATTTT.

This clone appeared once. The chain has TRBV2 and TRBJ1-5; D is possibly TRBD1 (6 bases). Germline V gene data show CDR1 as SNHLY and CDR2 as FYNNEI. Trimming took 5 bases from V and 3 from J, leaving 14 bases between them. The CDR3 runs to 15 residues. The CDR3 protein is CASSRLGQNNQPQHF. CDR3 DNA sequence: TGTGCCAGCAGTAGACTAGGACAGAACAATCAGCCCCAGCATTTT.

The rearrangement joins TRBV19 to TRBJ2-6, with a tentative D call TRBD1 (6 bases). V was cut by 8 bases and J by 2 bases, with 16 bases left in between. Germline V gene sequence: CDR1 LNHDA, CDR2 SQIVND (reference sequence). This CDR3 is 16 amino acids long. The CDR3 DNA follows: TGTGCCAGTTATTCTTCAGGGGCCCCTGGGGCCAACGTCCTGACTTTC. Protein: CASYSSGAPGANVLTF. Full variable domain (outside the CDR3, taken from reference TRBV19 and TRBJ2-6): DGGITQSPKYLFRKEGQNVTLSCEQNLNHDAMYWYRQDPGQGLRLIYYSQIVNDFQKGDIAEGYSVSREKKESFPLTVTSAQKNPTAFYLCASYSSGAPGANVLTFGAGSRLTVL.

This chain links TRBV5-1 with TRBJ1-6; 7 bases agree with TRBD1. Trimming took 6 bases from V and 6 from J; bases not matched to a gene: 6. This CDR3 has 14 amino acids. Germline V lookup: CDR1 SGHRS, CDR2 YFSETQ. CDR3 DNA: TGCGCCAGCACCTCGGGACAGAGTAATTCACCCCTCCACTTT. Its translation: CASTSGQSNSPLHF.

This sequence joins TRBV19 and TRBJ1-1; no clear D gene. This CDR3 is built from 12 residues. Looked up from germline, CDR1 is LNHDA and CDR2 is SQIVND (reference sequence). The ends were cut back, 3 bases at V and 6 bases at J, with 8 bases in the middle. The CDR3 loop reads CASSIPAAEAFF. The CDR3 DNA is TGTGCCAGTAGTATTCCCGCGGCTGAAGCTTTCTTT. The full variable domain, rest sourced from reference TRBV19 and TRBJ1-1, is DGGITQSPKYLFRKEGQNVTLSCEQNLNHDAMYWYRQDPGQGLRLIYYSQIVNDFQKGDIAEGYSVSREKKESFPLTVTSAQKNPTAFYLCASSIPAAEAFFGQGTRLTVV.

The V gene is TRBV6-6, the J gene TRBJ2-7; 9 nucleotides align to TRBD1. The trim removed 5 bases at V and 2 bases at J, leaving 4 bases unmatched. The CDR3 loop spans 14 amino acids. Germline CDR1 MNHNY, CDR2 SVGAGI (reference sequence). CDR3 coding DNA: TGTGCCAGCAGTCGGGACAGGGCCACCTACGAGCAGTACTTC. Translated, it gives CASSRDRATYEQYF.

This chain joins TRBV6-1 and TRBJ1-2; possibly TRBD1 for D (6 bases). Germline values: CDR1 MNHNS, CDR2 SASEGT. The CDR3 has 16 amino acids. Trimming shortened V by 4 bases and J by 4 bases, and 19 bases separated the two germline ends. The chain's CDR3 is CASSVVTWTDRYGYTF. The CDR3 DNA sequence: TGTGCCAGCAGTGTAGTTACTTGGACAGATCGCTATGGCTACACCTTC.

The chain is built from TRBV28 and TRBJ2-7, with D possibly being TRBD1 or TRBD2 (5 bases each). This CDR3 spans 15 amino acids. Germline V lookup: CDR1 MDHEN, CDR2 SYDVKM. Trimming removed 5 bases from V and 1 base from J, with 15 bases in between. The CDR3 nucleotides are TGTGCCAGCAGTCCCCCACGAGGGGTGTCCTACGAGCAGTACTTC. Translated: CASSPPRGVSYEQYF.

The CDR3 here is CASSYSRASEAEQYF. DNA of the CDR3: TGTGCCAGCAGTTACAGCCGGGCCAGTGAGGCGGAGCAGTACTTC. J is TRBJ2-7 and V is TRBV6-6; D remains ambiguous. Germline CDR1 is MNHNY and CDR2 is SVGAGI (reference sequence). The CDR3 is 15 amino acids. V was clipped by 2 bases and J by 7 bases, with 18 bases between them.

The V call is TRBV18, the J call TRBJ1-4, with D unclear. The CDR3 is 17 amino acids. In germline, CDR1 is KGHSH, CDR2 LQKENI. V gave up 3 bases and J gave up 0 bases, with 14 bases separating them. Written as DNA, the CDR3 is TGTGCCAGCTCACCCGGTATAGGCTTAGCAACTAATGAAAAACTGTTTTTT. It codes for CASSPGIGLATNEKLFF.

The chain is built from TRBV15 and TRBJ1-2, with D perhaps matching TRBD1 (5 bases). CDR1 is LNHNV, CDR2 YYDKDF, per germline (reference sequence). The CDR3 contains 15 residues. V was shortened by 2 bases and J by 4 bases, with 14 bases between the two germline ends. Here the CDR3 reads CATSRIRDGLYGYTF. The DNA of the CDR3 is TGTGCCACCAGCAGAATCCGGGACGGACTCTATGGCTACACCTTC. Drawing the rest from reference TRBV15 and TRBJ1-2, the complete variable domain is DAMVIQNPRYQVTQFGKPVTLSCSQTLNHNVMYWYQQKSSQAPKLLFHYYDKDFNNEADTPDNFQSRRPNTSFCFLDIRSPGLGDTAMYLCATSRIRDGLYGYTFGSGTRLTVV.

This clone was picked up one time. V is TRBV6-5 and J is TRBJ2-7, with 11 bases lining up with TRBD2. This CDR3 has 14 residues. The germline V gene has CDR1 MNHEY and CDR2 SVGAGI. The V segment lost 6 bases and the J segment 5 bases; nucleotides outside the gene matches: 6. CDR3: CASRNSGGADEQYF. In nucleotides, the CDR3 is TGTGCCAGCAGGAATAGCGGGGGGGCGGACGAGCAGTACTTC.

CDR3 sequence reads: CASSEEQGEVSNSPLHF. Here the CDR3 DNA reads TGCGCCAGCAGTGAGGAACAGGGGGAAGTCAGTAATTCACCCCTCCACTTT. The gene calls are TRBV10-2 and TRBJ1-6; 8 bases line up with TRBD1. The J segment lost 6 bases and the V segment lost 2 bases, leaving 9 bases of the junction unmatched. Germline V gives CDR1 WSHSY, CDR2 SAAADI. The CDR3 sequence is 17 residues long.

The V and J genes are TRBV7-2 and TRBJ2-3; D remains ambiguous. Germline-derived CDR1 and CDR2 are SGHTA and FQGNSA. V was shortened by 4 bases and J by 1 base, with 12 bases between the two germline ends. The CDR3 length is 15 residues. The CDR3 DNA reads as TGTGCCAGCAGCTCGTCCAATAGGGGCACAGATACGCAGTATTTT. As protein: CASSSSNRGTDTQYF. The entire variable domain, with the rest obtained from reference TRBV7-2 and TRBJ2-3, is as follows: GAGVSQSPSNKVTEKGKDVELRCDPISGHTALYWYRQSLGQGLEFLIYFQGNSAPDKSGLPSDRFSAERTGGSVSTLTIQRTQQEDSAVYLCASSSSNRGTDTQYFGPGTRLTVL.

This clone was counted once. The rearrangement uses TRBV28 and TRBJ1-2, with 10 bases fitting TRBD1. The CDR3 has 15 amino acids. Germline V gene data show CDR1 as MDHEN and CDR2 as SYDVKM. With V trimmed by 7 bases and J by 4 bases, 9 bases remained unmatched. The chain's CDR3 is CASTFSDRGAYGYTF. DNA of the CDR3: TGTGCCAGCACCTTCTCGGACAGGGGGGCCTATGGCTACACCTTC.

The J gene is TRBJ1-2, the V gene TRBV6-1; TRBD1 agrees at 9 bases. Trimming removed 2 bases from V and 2 bases from J; junction bases left unmatched: 3. CDR1 and CDR2 (germline): MNHNS, SASEGT. The CDR3 covers 15 residues. The CDR3 nucleotides read TGTGCCAGCAGTGAAACAGGGGGCGGAAACTATGGCTACACCTTC. Its translation: CASSETGGGNYGYTF.

The chain combines TRBV6-1 with TRBJ1-1, with no clear D. Germline-derived CDR1 and CDR2 are MNHNS and SASEGT. Trimming removed 4 bases from V and 0 bases from J, with 21 bases in between. This CDR3 comprises 18 residues. CDR3 in DNA: TGTGCCAGCAGTGTTCGAGGTGGCAGTAGATACATGAACACTGAAGCTTTCTTT. This codes for CASSVRGGSRYMNTEAFF.

This sequence joins TRBV19 and TRBJ1-2; D not resolved. V dropped 5 bases and J dropped 7 bases, with 17 bases sitting between them. Germline CDR1 is LNHDA and CDR2 is SQIVND (reference sequence). This CDR3 has 14 amino acids. CDR3 residues: CASSRGQDRRGYTF. CDR3 DNA sequence: TGTGCCAGTAGTCGCGGCCAGGACCGCCGTGGCTACACCTTC.

The chain is built from TRBV18 and TRBJ2-2; TRBD2 might be the D (5 bases). Germline V gene lookup returns CDR1 KGHSH and CDR2 LQKENI. The CDR3 consists of 16 residues. V lost 1 base, J lost 0 bases, and 9 bases lay in between. The CDR3 sequence is CASSPQLSANTGELFF. CDR3 nucleotide sequence: TGTGCCAGCTCACCACAGCTTAGCGCGAACACCGGGGAGCTGTTTTTT.

This clone is a singleton in its sample. J is TRBJ2-5 and V is TRBV5-1; TRBD1 matches 8 bases. Germline CDR1 is SGHRS and CDR2 is YFSETQ. The V segment lost 1 base and the J segment 5 bases; nucleotides outside the gene matches: 13. The CDR3 runs 17 residues. The chain's CDR3 is CASSLSGQVGGAETQYF. The CDR3 coding sequence is TGCGCCAGCAGCTTGTCGGGACAGGTCGGGGGTGCGGAGACCCAGTACTTC.

This clone was picked up a small number of times. The rearrangement joins TRBV27 to TRBJ2-1, with 16 bases aligning to TRBD2. J lost 0 bases, V lost 5 bases, and 13 bases had no gene match. The CDR3 consists of 21 residues. Germline CDR1 is MNHEY and CDR2 is SMNVEV (reference sequence). CDR3 nucleotides: TGTGCCAGCAGTCCGATATTACTGGGACTAGCGGGAGGGAGCTCCTACAATGAGCAGTTCTTC. Translating gives CASSPILLGLAGGSSYNEQFF.

V and J are TRBV9 and TRBJ2-3; D tentatively fits TRBD1 or TRBD2 (5 bases each). The CDR3 covers 15 residues. Germline CDR1 reads SGDLS; CDR2 reads YYNGEE. V was shortened by 1 base and J by 6 bases, with 15 bases between the two germline ends. This chain's CDR3 is CASSVSGVAGDTQYF. The CDR3 DNA reads TGTGCCAGCAGCGTATCCGGGGTCGCAGGGGATACGCAGTATTTT.

This clone was found a few times. This sequence joins TRBV19 and TRBJ2-7, with 9 bases that match TRBD1. CDR3 length: 17 amino acids. Germline V gene sequence: CDR1 LNHDA, CDR2 SQIVND (reference sequence). Unmatched junction bases numbered 14, after V lost 1 base and J lost 7 bases. The CDR3 DNA is TGTGCCAGTAGTATAGGGAAACCGGGACAGGGACGGCATGAGCAGTACTTC. Protein sequence: CASSIGKPGQGRHEQYF. The full variable domain, in which reference TRBV19 and TRBJ2-7 provide the parts outside the CDR3, is DGGITQSPKYLFRKEGQNVTLSCEQNLNHDAMYWYRQDPGQGLRLIYYSQIVNDFQKGDIAEGYSVSREKKESFPLTVTSAQKNPTAFYLCASSIGKPGQGRHEQYFGPGTRLTVT.

This clone is medium-sized. The gene calls are TRBV5-1 and TRBJ2-2; possible D gene TRBD1, 5 bases. The CDR3 is made up of 15 amino acids. CDR1 is SGHRS and CDR2 is YFSETQ in the germline V gene. V shed 1 base and J shed 6 bases, with 13 bases lying between them. CDR3 nucleotide sequence: TGCGCCAGCAGCTTGTTCAGGGCGGCGGCCGGGGAGCTGTTTTTT. This codes for CASSLFRAAAGELFF.

The V gene is TRBV5-1, the J gene TRBJ1-3, with D hard to call. In germline, CDR1 is SGHRS, CDR2 YFSETQ. The CDR3 covers 13 residues. V was shortened by 4 bases and J by 0 bases, with 5 bases between the two germline ends. The CDR3 bases are TGCGCCAGCAGCATACACTCTGGAAACACCATATATTTT. The encoded protein is CASSIHSGNTIYF.